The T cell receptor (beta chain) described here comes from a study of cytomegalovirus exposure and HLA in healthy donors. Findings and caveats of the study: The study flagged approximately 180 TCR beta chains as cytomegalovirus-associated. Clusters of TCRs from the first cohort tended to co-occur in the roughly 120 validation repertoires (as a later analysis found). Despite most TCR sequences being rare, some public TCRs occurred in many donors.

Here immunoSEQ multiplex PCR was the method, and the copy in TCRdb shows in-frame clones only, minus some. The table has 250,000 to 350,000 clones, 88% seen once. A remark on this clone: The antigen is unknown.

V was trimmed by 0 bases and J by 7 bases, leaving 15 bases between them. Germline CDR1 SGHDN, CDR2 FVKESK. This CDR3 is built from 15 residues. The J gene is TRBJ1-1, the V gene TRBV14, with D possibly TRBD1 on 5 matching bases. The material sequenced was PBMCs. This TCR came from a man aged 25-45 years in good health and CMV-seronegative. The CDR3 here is CASSQDVAPRGEAFF. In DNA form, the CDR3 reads TGTGCCAGCAGCCAAGATGTGGCGCCTAGGGGTGAAGCTTTCTTT. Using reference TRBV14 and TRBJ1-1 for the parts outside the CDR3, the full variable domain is EAGVTQFPSHSVIEKGQTVTLRCDPISGHDNLYWYRRVMGKEIKFLLHFVKESKQDESGMPNNRFLAERTGGTYSTLKVQPAELEDSGVYFCASSQDVAPRGEAFFGQGTRLTVV.